The 24 T cell receptor beta chains below were found in one sample sequenced in a study of T cell responses to AZD1222 COVID-19 vaccine. Generated by immunoSEQ multiplex PCR, the TCRdb table keeps only in-frame clones and is missing some. Among more than 110,000 clones, 80% to 95% were seen once, and the ten largest hold 3% to 4%. The sample consisted of peripheral blood, taken 28 days after the second AZD1222 dose. These receptors were collected from an adult who received the AZD1222 COVID-19 vaccine.

The chain couples TRBV7-9 to TRBJ1-1; D is possibly TRBD1 (6 bases). The CDR3 runs to 14 residues. V shed 6 bases and J shed 3 bases, with 14 bases lying between them. Looked up from germline, CDR1 is SEHNR and CDR2 is FQNEAQ (reference sequence). As DNA, the CDR3 is TGTGCCAGCAGGAGGACAGCTCGGGACACTGAAGCTTTCTTT. As protein: CASRRTARDTEAFF.

V is TRBV5-1 and J is TRBJ1-2; D gene uncertain. V gave up 7 bases and J gave up 2 bases, with 12 bases separating them. This CDR3 is 13 amino acids long. CDR1 is SGHRS and CDR2 is YFSETQ in the germline V gene. CDR3 sequence: CASAPGENYGYTF. CDR3 coding DNA: TGCGCCAGCGCCCCAGGAGAGAACTATGGCTACACCTTC.

Worth noting for this clone: This CDR3 is also generated by other DNA sequences in the sample. In nucleotides, the CDR3 is TGTGCCAGCAGTTACTCGGGACAGGGAAATCAGCCCCAGCATTTT. Its protein is CASSYSGQGNQPQHF. The V call is TRBV6-5, the J call TRBJ1-5; 9 nucleotides line up with TRBD1. Germline values: CDR1 MNHEY, CDR2 SVGAGI. Trimming took 0 bases from V and 4 from J; bases not matched to a gene: 1. The CDR3 sequence is 15 residues long.

This clone appeared a single time. The chain joins TRBV28 to TRBJ2-5; TRBD2 agrees at 8 bases. This CDR3 is 14 amino acids long. Germline loops: CDR1 MDHEN, CDR2 SYDVKM. V lost 2 bases to trimming and J lost 4 bases; unmatched junction nucleotides: 3. The CDR3 sequence is CASSLAGGRETQYF. The CDR3, as DNA: TGTGCCAGCAGTTTAGCGGGAGGAAGAGAGACCCAGTACTTC.

The V gene is TRBV6-5, the J gene TRBJ1-1; maybe TRBD1 (5 bases). Germline CDR1 reads MNHEY; CDR2 reads SVGAGI. CDR3 size: 13 residues. V was pared by 7 bases and J by 1 base, with 10 bases between. CDR3 loop: CASTSGRNTEAFF. CDR3 DNA: TGTGCCAGCACCTCAGGGAGGAACACTGAAGCTTTCTTT.

The chain combines TRBV4-3 with TRBJ1-6; 7 positions agree with TRBD1. V lost 0 bases and J lost 9; bases outside the gene matches: 8. Germline V lookup: CDR1 LGHNA, CDR2 YSLEER. The length of the CDR3 is 16 residues. CDR3 loop: CASSQEGRGMGSPLHF. The CDR3 coding sequence is TGCGCCAGCAGCCAAGAAGGCAGGGGGATGGGTTCACCCCTCCACTTT.

The V call is TRBV6-2 or TRBV6-3, the J call TRBJ2-1, with D perhaps matching TRBD1 (5 bases). With 3 bases removed from V and 2 bases from J, the gap between germline ends came to 8 bases. Germline CDR1 and CDR2: MNHEY and SVGEGT. The CDR3 extends over 14 amino acids. In DNA, the CDR3 is TGTGCCAGCAGTTATGTGACAGCCTACAATGAGCAGTTCTTC. Translating it yields CASSYVTAYNEQFF.

The gene calls are TRBV18 and TRBJ2-1, with a tentative D call TRBD2 (6 bases). Germline assignment: CDR1 KGHSH and CDR2 LQKENI. This CDR3 has 16 residues. V dropped 3 bases and J dropped 2 bases, with 14 bases sitting between them. CDR3 DNA: TGTGCCAGCTCACCTAAGACTAGTACACCCTACAATGAGCAGTTCTTC. It codes for CASSPKTSTPYNEQFF.

The chain is built from TRBV9 and TRBJ2-1; maybe TRBD2 (6 bases). The ends were cut back, 2 bases at V and 0 bases at J, with 15 bases in the middle. Germline V gives CDR1 SGDLS, CDR2 YYNGEE. This CDR3 has 17 residues. CDR3 sequence: CASSVSQRLDSYNEQFF. CDR3 bases: TGTGCCAGCAGCGTCTCTCAGCGACTAGACTCCTACAATGAGCAGTTCTTC.

V and J are TRBV7-9 and TRBJ2-1; TRBD2 matches 11 bases. CDR3 length equals 16 residues. Unmatched junction bases numbered 8, after V lost 1 base and J lost 9 bases. The V gene's germline CDR1 is SEHNR and CDR2 FQNEAQ (reference sequence). CDR3 region: CASSLGGLAGGGEQFF. The DNA for the CDR3 is TGTGCCAGCAGCTTAGGTGGGCTAGCGGGAGGCGGTGAGCAGTTCTTC. Full variable domain (rest looked up from reference TRBV7-9 and TRBJ2-1): DTGVSQNPRHKITKRGQNVTFRCDPISEHNRLYWYRQTLGQGPEFLTYFQNEAQLEKSRLLSDRFSAERPKGSFSTLEIQRTEQGDSAMYLCASSLGGLAGGGEQFFGPGTRLTVL.

The CDR3 coding sequence is TGTGCCACCAGTGGGGACGGAGACAACTATGGCTACACCTTC. It is translated as CATSGDGDNYGYTF. This chain connects TRBV24-1 to TRBJ1-2; D may be TRBD1 (5 bases). Per the germline V gene, CDR1 is KGHDR and CDR2 is SFDVKD. Between the trimmed V and J ends, which lost 5 bases and 2 bases, there was a span of 11 bases. The CDR3 is 14 residues long.

The chain joins TRBV28 to TRBJ2-6; D possibly corresponds to TRBD1 (6 bases). The CDR3 loop spans 15 amino acids. Germline-derived CDR1 and CDR2 are MDHEN and SYDVKM. V shed 9 bases and J shed 0 bases, with 12 bases lying between them. The CDR3 sequence: CASLTGFSGANVLTF. CDR3 DNA sequence: TGTGCCAGTCTTACAGGGTTCTCTGGGGCCAACGTCCTGACTTTC.

The CDR3 nucleotides read TGTGCCAGCAGCTTGCCCGGGGTACTCTTAGGAAACACCATATATTTT. This sequence encodes CASSLPGVLLGNTIYF. This chain uses TRBV7-2 with TRBJ1-3; D is ambiguous. The ends were cut back, 3 bases at V and 4 bases at J, with 16 bases in the middle. CDR3 size: 16 residues. Germline loops: CDR1 SGHTA, CDR2 FQGNSA. Variable domain in full (rest from reference TRBV7-2 and TRBJ1-3): GAGVSQSPSNKVTEKGKDVELRCDPISGHTALYWYRQSLGQGLEFLIYFQGNSAPDKSGLPSDRFSAERTGGSVSTLTIQRTQQEDSAVYLCASSLPGVLLGNTIYFGEGSWLTVV.

Only a few counts were recorded for this clone. The chain carries TRBV27 and TRBJ1-6; perhaps TRBD1 as D (6 bases). Trimming took 4 bases from V and 5 from J, leaving 18 bases between them. This CDR3 comprises 17 residues. CDR1 MNHEY and CDR2 SMNVEV come from the germline V gene (reference sequence). In DNA form, the CDR3 reads TGTGCCAGCAGTTGGGGGCGGGGTGGGGGCGATAATTCACCCCTCCACTTT. Residues: CASSWGRGGGDNSPLHF.

V and J are TRBV6-5 and TRBJ2-2; 9 bases agree with TRBD2. Germline lookup yields CDR1 MNHEY and CDR2 SVGAGI. The CDR3 is 13 amino acids. V lost 9 bases and J lost 10; bases outside the gene matches: 9. The chain's CDR3 is CASHGTSSLELFF. The CDR3 nucleotides read TGTGCCAGTCATGGGACTAGCAGCCTGGAGCTGTTTTTT.

V and J are TRBV9 and TRBJ2-7; 8 bases map to TRBD1. CDR1 is SGDLS and CDR2 is YYNGEE in the germline V gene. V lost 4 bases, J lost 5 bases, and 11 bases stayed unmatched. The CDR3 length is 15 residues. The CDR3 region is CASSTRTGSGDEQYF. CDR3 nucleotides: TGTGCCAGCAGCACACGGACAGGGTCTGGGGACGAGCAGTACTTC.

V usage is TRBV21-1 and J usage is TRBJ2-7. TRBV21-1 is an annotated pseudogene. The CDR3 has 18 amino acids. The CDR3 sequence: CASSKANGRAPTPYEQYF. Here the CDR3 DNA reads TGTGCCAGCAGCAAAGCGAACGGACGAGCGCCGACTCCCTACGAGCAGTACTTC.

The rearrangement uses TRBV5-8 and TRBJ2-1; 11 bases match TRBD2. Germline CDR1 is SGHTS and CDR2 is YDEGEE. CDR3 length equals 16 residues. After removal of 3 bases from V and 4 bases from J, the junction contained 6 bases not matched to a gene. DNA for the CDR3: TGTGCCAGCAGCTATAGCGGGAGGGCCGTATACAATGAGCAGTTCTTC. Translated: CASSYSGRAVYNEQFF.

This clone was seen at least ten times. This chain uses TRBV4-3 with TRBJ2-1; possibly TRBD1 for D (5 bases). V was pared by 0 bases and J by 10 bases, with 10 bases between. Germline V gene sequence: CDR1 LGHNA, CDR2 YSLEER. CDR3 length: 13 residues. This chain's CDR3 is CASSQDQSGEQFF. The CDR3 DNA is TGCGCCAGCAGCCAAGATCAATCAGGGGAGCAGTTCTTC.

The V gene is TRBV6-4, the J gene TRBJ2-1, with 10 bases lining up with TRBD2. The CDR3 spans 15 residues. The V gene's germline CDR1 is MRHNA and CDR2 SNTAGT. V trimming: 6 bases; J trimming: 6 bases; junction bases outside the gene matches: 8. CDR3 in DNA: TGTGCCAGCAGCCAACTAGCGGGGTCAGGCAATGAGCAGTTCTTC. It codes for CASSQLAGSGNEQFF.

This chain connects TRBV5-1 to TRBJ2-3; a weak D match, TRBD2 (6 bases). V was trimmed by 5 bases and J by 0 bases, leaving 10 bases between them. In germline, CDR1 is SGHRS, CDR2 YFSETQ. The CDR3 spans 14 residues. The CDR3 spells CASSAGSSTDTQYF. The CDR3 DNA sequence: TGCGCCAGCAGTGCGGGATCAAGCACAGATACGCAGTATTTT. The full variable domain, completed using reference TRBV5-1 and TRBJ2-3, is KAGVTQTPRYLIKTRGQQVTLSCSPISGHRSVSWYQQTPGQGLQFLFEYFSETQRNKGNFPGRFSGRQFSNSRSEMNVSTLELGDSALYLCASSAGSSTDTQYFGPGTRLTVL.

The rearrangement uses TRBV29-1 and TRBJ1-1; no clear D gene. This CDR3 has 12 amino acids. Germline V CDR1 and CDR2: SQVTM, ANQGSEA. V gave up 2 bases and J gave up 3 bases, with 7 bases separating them. In DNA, the CDR3 is TGCAGCGTTGAACCCCGCGACACTGAAGCTTTCTTT. The encoded protein is CSVEPRDTEAFF. The variable domain in full, with the rest retrieved from reference TRBV29-1 and TRBJ1-1, is SAVISQKPSRDICQRGTSLTIQCQVDSQVTMMFWYRQQPGQSLTLIATANQGSEATYESGFVIDKFPISRPNLTFSTLTVSNMSPEDSSIYLCSVEPRDTEAFFGQGTRLTVV.

The gene calls are TRBV4-2 and TRBJ2-7, with 7 bases fitting TRBD1. The CDR3 covers 15 residues. The J segment lost 4 bases and the V segment lost 5 bases, leaving 11 bases of the junction unmatched. Germline assignment: CDR1 LGHNA and CDR2 YNFKEQ. The CDR3 DNA sequence: TGTGCCAGCAGCGTTCGGGACAGCCAAACGTACGAGCAGTACTTC. The encoded protein is CASSVRDSQTYEQYF.

The chain employs TRBV6-5 and TRBJ1-5; 8 positions agree with TRBD1. V was pared by 6 bases and J by 7 bases, with 5 bases of the junction left unmatched. The CDR3 sequence is 13 residues long. The germline gives CDR1 MNHEY, CDR2 SVGAGI. CDR3 residues: CASSATGEQPQHF. The DNA for the CDR3 is TGTGCCAGCAGCGCGACAGGGGAACAGCCCCAGCATTTT.